This record concerns one T cell receptor beta chain sequence. From the RT-PCR reads, TCRdb called clonotypes with MiXCR, one entry per CDR3 protein. There are roughly 620,000 distinct CDR3 sequences in the sample; approximately 10% occur only once, and approximately 10% lies in the top ten. CDR3 length equals 13 residues. Germline-derived CDR1 and CDR2 are MNHNS and SASEGT. J gave up 7 bases and V 7 bases, and 5 bases lay outside the gene matches. The sample originates from a study of response to subunit inactivated influenza vaccine. These data were likewise used in another study, on T cells expressing NK-cell markers. As that study records: Production of TCR beta cDNA relied on 5'RACE template switching with UMIs.

This clonotype was obtained from a man in his fifties or sixties who received an inactivated influenza vaccine. The input for sequencing was PBMCs from blood, taken on the day of vaccination. The V and J genes are TRBV6-1 and TRBJ2-2; 8 bases are a match to TRBD2. CDR3 sequence reads: CASMSGGIGELFF. The DNA of the CDR3 is TGTGCCAGCATGAGCGGGGGCATCGGGGAGCTGTTTTTT.